The clone carrying this TCR beta chain was found a few times. This record comes from a study of T cells in Graves' hyperthyroidism and ophthalmopathy. The length of the CDR3 is 14 residues. The germline V and J ends were trimmed by 4 bases and 2 bases, with 12 bases remaining between them. From germline, CDR1 is SNHLY and CDR2 FYNNEI. The study defined stable Graves' hyperthyroidism as no ophthalmopathy progression within 18 months. Amplification targeted TCR beta CDR3 regions from RNA transcripts. First-round RT-PCR of the TCR CDR3 relied on the HTBI primer set. TCRdb itself ran the multiplex PCR reads through MiXCR, one entry per CDR3 protein. The table has hundreds of thousands of distinct CDR3 sequences, about two fifths seen once.

The receptor was derived from a man aged 18 to 30 with Graves' hyperthyroidism. This rearrangement joins TRBV2 to TRBJ2-7; D unclear. The sequenced sample consisted of blood. CDR3 region: CASSGYDGAYEQYF. The CDR3 DNA reads TGTGCCAGCAGTGGTTATGACGGAGCCTACGAGCAGTACTTC. Together with reference TRBV2 and TRBJ2-7, the CDR3 gives the full variable domain: EPEVTQTPSHQVTQMGQEVILRCVPISNHLYFYWYRQILGQKVEFLVSFYNNEISEKSEIFDDQFSVERPDGSNFTLKIRSTKLEDSAMYFCASSGYDGAYEQYFGPGTRLTVT.